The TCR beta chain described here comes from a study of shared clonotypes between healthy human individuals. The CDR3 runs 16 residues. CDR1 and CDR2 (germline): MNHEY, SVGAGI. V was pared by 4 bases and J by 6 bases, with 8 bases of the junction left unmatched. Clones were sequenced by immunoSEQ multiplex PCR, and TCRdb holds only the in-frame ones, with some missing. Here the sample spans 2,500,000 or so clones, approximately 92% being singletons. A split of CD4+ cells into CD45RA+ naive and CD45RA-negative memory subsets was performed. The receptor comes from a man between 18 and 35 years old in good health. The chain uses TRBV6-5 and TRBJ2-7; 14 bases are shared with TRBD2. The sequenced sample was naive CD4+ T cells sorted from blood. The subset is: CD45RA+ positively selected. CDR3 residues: CASSFRLAGGPSEQYF. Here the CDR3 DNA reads TGTGCCAGCAGTTTTAGACTAGCGGGAGGGCCGAGCGAGCAGTACTTC.